This is a list of T cell receptor beta chains from one sample in a study of T-cell memory formation after mild COVID-19. TCRdb re-analysed the 5' RACE reads in MiXCR, keeping a single row per CDR3 protein. Seen here are about 180,000 distinct CDR3 sequences, about 18% observed once, and the top ten hold about 4%. Sequenced input: PBMCs or a T cell subset sorted from them (not recorded which). The receptors were gathered from a man aged 18 to 35 who had mild COVID-19 (a few samples of this study predate the infection). Cell type and time point are not known. CDR3s include the opening cysteine and the closing phenylalanine or tryptophan. The D gene is left open where the match is weak.

D	V	J	CDR3
.	TRBV20-1	TRBJ2-3	CSGLGTQRADTQYF
.	TRBV7-2	TRBJ2-1	CASSRGGGKYNEQFF
TRBD1	TRBV5-4	TRBJ2-7	CASPTGGRIYEQYF
.	TRBV29-1	TRBJ2-3	CSVEGSTDTQYF
.	TRBV5-1	TRBJ2-6	CASSLGSLSSNVLTF
TRBD1	TRBV28	TRBJ1-1	CASSLGTANTEAFF
TRBD1	TRBV27	TRBJ1-6	CTSSRTTGQSNSPLHF
.	TRBV6-1	TRBJ2-2	CAGGQDSNTGELFF
.	TRBV5-1	TRBJ2-1	CASSLESSIPYNEQFF
TRBD2	TRBV20-1	TRBJ2-3	CSAILLAGGTDTQYF
.	TRBV7-8	TRBJ1-4	CASSRGWGTVNEKLFF
.	TRBV6-5	TRBJ2-2	CASKPGANTGELFF
.	TRBV6-2/TRBV6-3	TRBJ2-1	CASSYLAGRHEQFF
.	TRBV5-1	TRBJ2-2	CASSLVVGTNTGELFF
.	TRBV6-2/TRBV6-3	TRBJ1-1	CASSFPGLRGEAFF
.	TRBV12-3/TRBV12-4	TRBJ1-2	CASSPLSYGYTF